This is a list of T cell receptor beta chains from one sample in a study of blood T cells in healthy people across ages. TCRdb re-analysed the 5' RACE reads in MiXCR, keeping a single row per CDR3 protein. The sample has fewer than 1.5 million distinct CDR3 sequences; 42% are singletons. Sequenced material: blood. The receptors originated from a woman aged 18-29 years in good health. The CDR3 runs from the conserved cysteine through the conserved F or W. A D gene is named only where the DNA matches it firmly. Expanded clones get a size class; other rows say once, few or many, or leave the size out.

TGCAGCGTTGGCCTAGCGGGGGGTACTAGCACAGATACGCAGTATTTT,CSVGLAGGTSTDTQYF,TRBV29-1,TRBJ2-3,TRBD2,-
TGTGCCAGCAGCTCTGGGGTTCAGTCCGGAAACACCATATATTTT,CASSSGVQSGNTIYF,TRBV5-5,TRBJ1-3,-,-
TGCAGTGCTGCCCGAGACAGTATCAAGCAGTACTTC,CSAARDSIKQYF,TRBV20-1,TRBJ2-5,-,few
TGCGCCAGCAGCTTGGAGACAGGGGTTGGCACGGCTTTCTTT,CASSLETGVGTAFF,TRBV5-1,TRBJ1-1,TRBD1,-
TGCGCCAGCAGTCAGGGACTAGCGGTGCCACCCTACGAGCAGTACTTC,CASSQGLAVPPYEQYF,TRBV10-1,TRBJ2-7,TRBD2,few
TGTGCCAGCAGCACGACGGACACTAGCAATCAGCCCCAGCATTTT,CASSTTDTSNQPQHF,TRBV7-9,TRBJ1-5,-,-
TGCGCCAGCAGCGTCCAGACGCGGGACGGAGAGCAGTTCTTC,CASSVQTRDGEQFF,TRBV5-1,TRBJ2-1,-,-
TGTGCCATCAGGCGACTAGGGGCGGGGAATGAGCAGTTCTTC,CAIRRLGAGNEQFF,TRBV10-3,TRBJ2-1,-,-
TGTGCCAGCAGCTCCCTGATACGTGGGGCCAACGTCCTGACTTTC,CASSSLIRGANVLTF,TRBV7-3,TRBJ2-6,-,-
TGCGCCAGCAGCCAAGAACAGGCCGGGACTCTTCGATACGAGCAGTACTTC,CASSQEQAGTLRYEQYF,TRBV4-1,TRBJ2-7,-,few
TGCGCCAGCAGACAGGGGGGGCATGGGTACACTGAAGCTTTCTTT,CASRQGGHGYTEAFF,TRBV5-1,TRBJ1-1,TRBD1,few
TGTGCCATCAGTGAGTCGCAGGGAAACTATGGCTACACCTTC,CAISESQGNYGYTF,TRBV10-3,TRBJ1-2,-,few
TGTGCCAGCTCACCCACCGGGACAGGGGGCATGAACGAGCAGTACTTC,CASSPTGTGGMNEQYF,TRBV18,TRBJ2-7,TRBD1,-
TGTGCCAGCAGCTTAGGTACTAGCGGGAAATTATATGAGCAGTTCTTC,CASSLGTSGKLYEQFF,TRBV7-9,TRBJ2-1,TRBD2,-
TGTGCTAGTGGCCGGACAGGGGGCACAGATACGCAGTATTTT,CASGRTGGTDTQYF,TRBV12-5,TRBJ2-3,TRBD1,-
TGTGCCAGCAGCCAAGATCGAAGAAGTAGCGGGAGGGAAGTTGAGCAGTTCTTC,CASSQDRRSSGREVEQFF,TRBV14,TRBJ2-1,TRBD2,-
TGTGCCAGCAGCCCTACGGGGACAACCTCTGGGGCCAACGTCCTGACTTTC,CASSPTGTTSGANVLTF,TRBV3-1,TRBJ2-6,-,few
TGTGCCAGAAGGGTGGGAGTCAGCACCGGGGAGCTGTTTTTT,CARRVGVSTGELFF,TRBV7-9,TRBJ2-2,-,few
TGTGCCAGCACTCTCGGGACAGGTTCGATATCGCCCCTCCACTTT,CASTLGTGSISPLHF,TRBV27,TRBJ1-6,TRBD1,-
TGCAGTGCCTATAACGCGGGGAATGAGCAGTTCTTC,CSAYNAGNEQFF,TRBV20-1,TRBJ2-1,-,-
TGTGCCAGCAGACCTGGACAGGACAACTATGGCTACACCTTC,CASRPGQDNYGYTF,TRBV2,TRBJ1-2,TRBD1,-
TGCAGTGCAAGGGCTCAACAGGGGGCGGGTGGCTACACCTTC,CSARAQQGAGGYTF,TRBV20-1,TRBJ1-2,TRBD1,-
TGCAGTGCTCCCCCTGGGGAGGGCACAGATACGCAGTATTTT,CSAPPGEGTDTQYF,TRBV20-1,TRBJ2-3,-,few
TGTGCCAGCAGCAAACCGGGACAGGGGGAGACCCAGTACTTC,CASSKPGQGETQYF,TRBV9,TRBJ2-5,TRBD1,-
TGTGCCAGCAGCTGGACAATGAACACCGGGGAGCTGTTTTTT,CASSWTMNTGELFF,TRBV5-5,TRBJ2-2,-,few
TGTGCCAGCAGCTCCAACGGGTATCGGGGCACTGAAGCTTTCTTT,CASSSNGYRGTEAFF,TRBV25-1,TRBJ1-1,-,-
TGTGCCAGCAAAGCCCCCGGGGATTTCTGTGGGCAGTACTTC,CASKAPGDFCGQYF,TRBV12-3/TRBV12-4,TRBJ2-7,-,once
TGCGCCAGCAGCGCGACAGGGAATCTCTATGGCTACACCTTC,CASSATGNLYGYTF,TRBV4-1,TRBJ1-2,TRBD1,-
TGTGCCAGCAGCTTTAGGGGGACTCAGCCCCAGCATTTT,CASSFRGTQPQHF,TRBV7-2,TRBJ1-5,-,-
TGTGCCAACAGCCCTCGGGGGAGCACAGATACGCAGTATTTT,CANSPRGSTDTQYF,TRBV11-1,TRBJ2-3,-,-
TGTGCTAGCAGCCCCGGGACTAGCTCTGGAAATGAGCAGTTCTTC,CASSPGTSSGNEQFF,TRBV7-7,TRBJ2-1,TRBD2,-
TGTGCCAGCAGTTTAGCCCCCAGCGGGGAGGATACGCAGTATTTT,CASSLAPSGEDTQYF,TRBV27,TRBJ2-3,TRBD2,-
TGTGCCAGCAGATGGGACACCTACAATGAGCAGTTCTTC,CASRWDTYNEQFF,TRBV27,TRBJ2-1,-,-
TGTGCCAGCAGTTACTCGCGGCGGGGGGGCCGGAGGGATGAGCAGTTCTTC,CASSYSRRGGRRDEQFF,TRBV6-6,TRBJ2-1,TRBD2,-
TGTGCCAGCAGTGTTTCCCACGAGCAGTACTTC,CASSVSHEQYF,TRBV6-1,TRBJ2-7,-,few
TGCGCCAGCAGTCTCTCTCCGGGACAGGGCTACAATGAGCAGTTCTTC,CASSLSPGQGYNEQFF,TRBV5-1,TRBJ2-1,TRBD1,-
TGCAGTGCTAGAGATGGCGTTGATGAGCAGTTCTTC,CSARDGVDEQFF,TRBV20-1,TRBJ2-1,-,few
TGTGCCAGCAGGGACAAACAGGGGGAGGGGAAGACCCAGTACTTC,CASRDKQGEGKTQYF,TRBV6-6,TRBJ2-5,-,-
TGCAGCGTTGAGACTAGCGCTACCTCCTACGAGCAGTTCTTC,CSVETSATSYEQFF,TRBV29-1,TRBJ2-1,TRBD2,-
TGTGCCATCACTAGGCCCCCTTCCTACGAGCAGTACTTC,CAITRPPSYEQYF,TRBV10-3,TRBJ2-7,-,-
TGCGCCAGCAGCCAGGGACAGGCCAGTGATACGCAGTATTTT,CASSQGQASDTQYF,TRBV4-1,TRBJ2-3,TRBD1,-
TGTGCCAGCAGTGTCGGGCAACCGGGCGAGACCCAGTACTTC,CASSVGQPGETQYF,TRBV28,TRBJ2-5,-,-
TGTGCCAGCAGCTTCAACCAGGGGGCCGAGCAGTACTTC,CASSFNQGAEQYF,TRBV7-9,TRBJ2-7,TRBD1,-
TGTGCCTGGAGTCTGACAGTCTACGAGCAGTACTTC,CAWSLTVYEQYF,TRBV30,TRBJ2-7,-,-
TGCAGCGTTGGCGGGACATCCTTTTCTAACTATGGCTACACCTTC,CSVGGTSFSNYGYTF,TRBV29-1,TRBJ1-2,-,few
TGTGCCAGCAGCCAAGAGGGTACCACCCACATTCAGTACTTC,CASSQEGTTHIQYF,TRBV4-2,TRBJ2-4,-,-
TGCGCCAGCAGCCAAGGGCAGGACCTATATGGCTACACCTTC,CASSQGQDLYGYTF,TRBV4-1,TRBJ1-2,-,-
TGTGCCAGCAGGATACAAAGCGGGAGCTACGAGCAGTACTTC,CASRIQSGSYEQYF,TRBV12-3/TRBV12-4,TRBJ2-7,TRBD2,-
TGTGCCAGCAGCCAAGGGGAGATTGACAGGGACGAAAAACTGTTTTTT,CASSQGEIDRDEKLFF,TRBV4-2,TRBJ1-4,TRBD1,-
TGTGCCAGCAGTTGCCCGCTCGGGGCCAACGTCCTGACTTTC,CASSCPLGANVLTF,TRBV6-2/TRBV6-3,TRBJ2-6,-,-
TGTGCCAGCGGTCCCCGCGGGAGGTTCAGTGAGCAGTACTTC,CASGPRGRFSEQYF,TRBV11-2,TRBJ2-5,TRBD2,-
TGTGCCAGCTCACCCGGGAGGGACCACAATGAGCAGTTCTTC,CASSPGRDHNEQFF,TRBV18,TRBJ2-1,TRBD2,-
TGCAGTGCTAGAGAAGGTTTAGCGGGAGGTGGGGAGACCCAGTACTTC,CSAREGLAGGGETQYF,TRBV20-1,TRBJ2-5,TRBD2,-
TGTGCCAGCAGTTCCCTAGAGAGGACAGGGTCACAAGATGCCCAGTACTTC,CASSSLERTGSQDAQYF,TRBV12-3/TRBV12-4,TRBJ2-5,TRBD1,-
TGCAGTGCTAGACGCTCCGGGACAGGGTTCCATCAGCCCCAGCATTTT,CSARRSGTGFHQPQHF,TRBV20-1,TRBJ1-5,TRBD1,-
TGTGCCAGCAGTGACCAGTGGCGCCTCCCCTACGAGCAGTACTTC,CASSDQWRLPYEQYF,TRBV6-1,TRBJ2-7,-,few
TGTGCCACCAGCAGAACCCGGAATTCACCCCTCCACTTT,CATSRTRNSPLHF,TRBV15,TRBJ1-6,-,few
TGTGCCAGCAGCCCTGGGGGGGACTCCTACAATGAGCAGTTCTTC,CASSPGGDSYNEQFF,TRBV11-3,TRBJ2-1,TRBD2,few
TGTGCCAGCTCACCACGGACTAGCGGGGGGTATAGCACAGATACGCAGTATTTT,CASSPRTSGGYSTDTQYF,TRBV18,TRBJ2-3,TRBD2,-
TGTGCCAGCAGAGCCACCCAGGGAATCACTGAAGCTTTCTTT,CASRATQGITEAFF,TRBV2,TRBJ1-1,-,few